The clone carrying this T cell receptor beta chain occurred a few times. The antigen is unknown. The source of the sample is a study of identical twins. Findings of the study overall: Invariant MAIT and iNKT cells may have partly biased zero-insertion analyses.

A universal primer site arose from template switching, and cDNA bore unique molecular identifiers. TCRdb reprocessed the 5' RACE reads via MiXCR and lists one record per CDR3 protein. The table lists 500,000 to 650,000 distinct CDR3 sequences, under 8.5% of them singletons. V was pared by 3 bases and J by 4 bases, with 14 bases between. Per germline, CDR1 DFQATT and CDR2 SNEGSKA (reference sequence). The CDR3 is made up of 14 amino acids. This sample also appeared in a second study, on yellow fever vaccine responses in identical twins.

Input material: PBMCs. The chain employs TRBV20-1 and TRBJ2-3; TRBD1 is a possible D gene (5 bases). This receptor was obtained from a woman younger than 35 in good health. Here the CDR3 DNA reads TGCAGTGCTAGCGGAAGGGGAAAAGCAGATACGCAGTATTTT. The encoded protein is CSASGRGKADTQYF.